These 16 T cell receptor beta chains were sequenced from one sample in a study of CD8 T cells in ankylosing spondylitis. Study-wide findings and caveats: The study identified a TCR beta motif of roughly eight highly homologous variants that appeared characteristic of ankylosing spondylitis blood.

What these receptors recognize is not known. Using its own MiXCR run on the 5' RACE reads, TCRdb lists one record per CDR3 protein. The sample has more than 650,000 distinct CDR3 sequences, 12% seen once; the top ten hold 0.45% to 0.6%. The specimen sequenced was blood, either unsorted or a sorted T cell fraction (not recorded which). Every receptor here comes from a male donor with ankylosing spondylitis.

V usage is TRBV4-2 and J usage is TRBJ2-7, with unresolved D. Germline assignment: CDR1 LGHNA and CDR2 YNFKEQ. The CDR3 is made up of 13 amino acids. The germline V and J ends were trimmed by 4 bases and 3 bases, with 10 bases remaining between them. The CDR3 DNA follows: TGTGCCAGCAGCCGAGATCTGGACTACGAGCAGTACTTC. It codes for CASSRDLDYEQYF.

This clonotype was seen only a few times. The gene calls are TRBV20-1 and TRBJ1-1; 7 bases are shared with TRBD1. Germline CDR1 is DFQATT and CDR2 is SNEGSKA (reference sequence). With 4 bases clipped from V and 1 base from J, the junction kept 6 bases outside the gene matches. This CDR3 region has 14 residues. The CDR3 nucleotides read TGCAGTGCTAAAACGACAGGGTCGAACACTGAAGCTTTCTTT. Its translation: CSAKTTGSNTEAFF.

V is TRBV18 and J is TRBJ2-7, with a weak D call TRBD1 (5 bases). Trimming left V 5 bases short and J 3 bases short, with 17 bases between. Germline-derived CDR1 and CDR2 are KGHSH and LQKENI. The CDR3 spans 15 residues. This CDR3 is CASSSSGPNHYEQYF. The CDR3 DNA follows: TGTGCCAGCTCATCTTCAGGGCCCAACCACTACGAGCAGTACTTC.

V gene TRBV5-1 combines with J gene TRBJ1-1, with 7 bases matching TRBD1. Per germline, CDR1 SGHRS and CDR2 YFSETQ. V was pared by 4 bases and J by 1 base, with 4 bases of the junction left unmatched. CDR3 length equals 14 residues. This CDR3 is CASSLHRGNTEAFF. DNA for the CDR3: TGCGCCAGCAGCCTTCACAGGGGGAACACTGAAGCTTTCTTT. Drawing the rest from reference TRBV5-1 and TRBJ1-1, the complete variable domain is KAGVTQTPRYLIKTRGQQVTLSCSPISGHRSVSWYQQTPGQGLQFLFEYFSETQRNKGNFPGRFSGRQFSNSRSEMNVSTLELGDSALYLCASSLHRGNTEAFFGQGTRLTVV.

The chain combines TRBV29-1 with TRBJ2-3, with TRBD2 as a possible D gene (5 bases). Germline-derived CDR1 and CDR2 are SQVTM and ANQGSEA. V was shortened by 1 base and J by 2 bases, with 13 bases between the two germline ends. The CDR3 sequence is 15 residues long. Here the CDR3 reads CSVEGVEGVTDTQYF. CDR3 bases: TGCAGCGTTGAAGGAGTAGAGGGCGTCACAGATACGCAGTATTTT.

This clonotype was observed a few times. V and J are TRBV12-3 or TRBV12-4 and TRBJ1-1; no reliable D call. Trimming took 2 bases from V and 1 from J, leaving 5 bases between them. The CDR3 covers 13 residues. The CDR3 here is CASSLRKNTEAFF. The CDR3 DNA follows: TGTGCCAGCAGTTTACGGAAGAACACTGAAGCTTTCTTT.

This clonotype was seen more than once but under ten times. The rearrangement links TRBV18 to TRBJ2-2, with D hard to call. Germline loops: CDR1 KGHSH, CDR2 LQKENI. The CDR3 sequence is 16 residues long. V lost 0 bases, J lost 2 bases, and 10 bases lay in between. This CDR3 reads CASSPPTGRNTGELFF. The CDR3 DNA reads TGTGCCAGCTCACCACCGACGGGCCGTAACACCGGGGAGCTGTTTTTT.

In this sample, this clonotype turned up a few times. A read error may account for a junction end that differs from germline. The gene calls are TRBV5-5 and TRBJ1-1, with D tentatively TRBD1 (6 bases). The CDR3 length is 14 residues. Germline CDR1 and CDR2: SGHKS and YYEKEE (reference sequence). CDR3 residues: CASNLGGWGTEAFF. The CDR3 DNA reads as TGTGCCAGCAACTTGGGGGGCTGGGGCACTGAAGCTTTCTTT. The entire variable domain, with the rest obtained from reference TRBV5-5 and TRBJ1-1, is as follows: DAGVTQSPTHLIKTRGQQVTLRCSPISGHKSVSWYQQVLGQGPQFIFQYYEKEERGRGNFPDRFSARQFPNYSSELNVNALLLGDSALYLCASNLGGWGTEAFFGQGTRLTVV.

The J gene is TRBJ2-1, the V gene TRBV4-3, with 10 nucleotides matching TRBD2. This CDR3 is built from 17 residues. Germline CDR1 is LGHNA and CDR2 is YSLEER. The V gene end was trimmed by 0 bases and the J gene end by 4 bases; junction bases not matched to a gene: 6. CDR3 nucleotide sequence: TGCGCCAGCAGCCAAGACGTAAGGACTAGCGGATACAATGAGCAGTTCTTC. It encodes CASSQDVRTSGYNEQFF.

This clonotype occurred a few times. The J gene is TRBJ1-5, the V gene TRBV20-1, with D maybe TRBD1 (6 bases). The CDR3 sequence is 15 residues long. Trimming removed 4 bases at V and 1 base at J, with 14 bases between. Germline CDR1 is DFQATT and CDR2 is SNEGSKA (reference sequence). The DNA of the CDR3 is TGCAGTGCTAAGATCCGACAGGCGAGCAATCAGCCCCAGCATTTT. Translated: CSAKIRQASNQPQHF.

This clonotype showed up many times. The V gene is TRBV7-2, the J gene TRBJ1-2; 7 positions match TRBD1. With V trimmed by 5 bases and J by 2 bases, 5 bases remained unmatched. Germline V gives CDR1 SGHTA, CDR2 FQGNSA. This CDR3 spans 14 amino acids. Here the CDR3 reads CASSVQQGNYGYTF. The CDR3 DNA reads TGTGCCAGCAGCGTACAACAGGGGAACTATGGCTACACCTTC.

This clonotype appeared many times. The J gene is TRBJ2-7, the V gene TRBV12-3 or TRBV12-4; D is possibly TRBD2 (5 bases). This CDR3 contains 13 residues. Trimming took off 3 bases at V and 9 bases at J, with 15 bases between the two ends. In DNA, the CDR3 is TGTGCCAGCAGTTTTAATGGGGAGACGGGGCAGTACTTC. This codes for CASSFNGETGQYF.

The sample holds many counts of this clonotype. This chain connects TRBV29-1 to TRBJ1-2; TRBD1 aligns across 10 bases. CDR1 is SQVTM, CDR2 ANQGSEA, per germline. The V gene end was trimmed by 7 bases and the J gene end by 8 bases; junction bases not matched to a gene: 4. This CDR3 has 11 residues. CDR3 amino acids: CSGWTGGGYTF. The CDR3 region has the DNA TGCAGCGGCTGGACAGGGGGAGGCTACACCTTC.

The chain has TRBV20-1 and TRBJ2-3; TRBD2 matches at 15 bases. The V gene end was trimmed by 6 bases and the J gene end by 1 base; junction bases not matched to a gene: 11. The CDR3 runs to 18 residues. From germline, CDR1 is DFQATT and CDR2 SNEGSKA (reference sequence). Written as DNA, the CDR3 is TGCAGTGCCCGAATTGGACTAGCGGGAGGGGAGGGCACAGATACGCAGTATTTT. It yields the protein CSARIGLAGGEGTDTQYF.

This clonotype was detected only a few times. V usage is TRBV7-3 and J usage is TRBJ2-4; a possible D gene is TRBD1 (7 bases). The germline V gene has CDR1 SGHTA and CDR2 FQGTGA. V lost 5 bases, J lost 3 bases, and 17 bases lay in between. CDR3 length equals 16 residues. The CDR3 DNA reads as TGTGCCAGCAGCGTCCAGGGGGGCCCGGTCAAAAACATTCAGTACTTC. Translated, it gives CASSVQGGPVKNIQYF.

This clonotype was detected a few times. The chain recombines TRBV29-1 with TRBJ2-5, with a possible D match to TRBD2 (7 bases). V was pared by 0 bases and J by 5 bases, with 13 bases between. The length of the CDR3 is 14 residues. CDR1 and CDR2 from the germline V gene are SQVTM and ANQGSEA. The CDR3 region is CSVEDRGAAETQYF. The CDR3 coding sequence is TGCAGCGTTGAAGATCGGGGGGCTGCGGAGACCCAGTACTTC.